A selection of T cell receptor beta chains follows, all from one sample in a study of memory CD4+ T cells and cytomegalovirus serostatus. TCRdb's copy holds only in-frame clones and misses some; the assay was immunoSEQ multiplex PCR. The sample has approximately 70,000 clones; 60% to 85% are singletons. Sequenced sample: memory CD4+ T cells from blood. These receptors were taken from an adult in good health and CMV-seropositive. Each CDR3 is given with its conserved first and last residue. A D gene is named only where the DNA matches it firmly.

CDR3 DNA: TGTGCCAGCAGGCCCGGACGTGGCGAAGGTAGCGGCGAGCAGTACTTC; CDR3 protein: CASRPGRGEGSGEQYF; D gene: -; J gene: TRBJ2-7; V gene: TRBV6-6
CDR3 DNA: TGTGCCAGCAGTGGCGGCGGAGGGTATCAGCCCCAGCATTTT; CDR3 protein: CASSGGGGYQPQHF; D gene: -; J gene: TRBJ1-5; V gene: TRBV2
CDR3 DNA: TGTGCCAGCAGTGACCGAAGGAGGAACACTGAAGCTTTCTTT; CDR3 protein: CASSDRRRNTEAFF; D gene: -; J gene: TRBJ1-1; V gene: TRBV6-5
CDR3 DNA: TGTGCCAGCAGTCCCCCGGGTCAGCGAGAAAAACTGTTTTTT; CDR3 protein: CASSPPGQREKLFF; D gene: -; J gene: TRBJ1-4; V gene: TRBV28
CDR3 DNA: TGCAGCGTTGGGCGAGGAGGTGAAGCTTTCTTT; CDR3 protein: CSVGRGGEAFF; D gene: -; J gene: TRBJ1-1; V gene: TRBV29-1
CDR3 DNA: TGCAGCGCTCGCGAAGCCGGCCGCCTTAACTATGGCTACACCTTC; CDR3 protein: CSAREAGRLNYGYTF; D gene: -; J gene: TRBJ1-2; V gene: TRBV29-1
CDR3 DNA: TGTGCCAGCAGTGAAGCCATAGCGGGGGGCCACAATGAGCAGTTCTTC; CDR3 protein: CASSEAIAGGHNEQFF; D gene: TRBD2; J gene: TRBJ2-1; V gene: TRBV6-1
CDR3 DNA: TGTGCCATCAGGGATACAGGGGGCAACCAGCCCCAGCATTTT; CDR3 protein: CAIRDTGGNQPQHF; D gene: TRBD1; J gene: TRBJ1-5; V gene: TRBV10-3
CDR3 DNA: TGTGCCAGCAGCCTAGTGGGAGGAGCATTTCAGTACTTC; CDR3 protein: CASSLVGGAFQYF; D gene: -; J gene: TRBJ2-4; V gene: TRBV6-6
CDR3 DNA: TGCAGTGCTAGTCCACCGGAGACCCAGTACTTC; CDR3 protein: CSASPPETQYF; D gene: -; J gene: TRBJ2-5; V gene: TRBV20-1
CDR3 DNA: TGTGCTCCACCCACTTATGGCAGGGTCAGCTCCTACGAGCAGTACTTC; CDR3 protein: CAPPTYGRVSSYEQYF; D gene: -; J gene: TRBJ2-7; V gene: TRBV7-7